This T cell receptor beta chain was recovered during a study of Graves' ophthalmopathy and Graves' hyperthyroidism. RNA transcripts yielded amplified TCR beta CDR3 regions. HTBI-primed RT-PCR formed the first round, and a multiplex PCR formed the second. TCRdb re-derived calls from the multiplex PCR reads in MiXCR, one entry per CDR3 protein. The data show approximately 460,000 distinct CDR3 sequences, 13% to 15% seen once. Other autoimmune diseases, uncontrolled infections, pregnancy or lactation ruled patients out of participation. The authors diagnosed from clinical symptoms, serum thyroxine, TRAb, thyroid ultrasound and orbital computed tomography. CDR1 MNHNS and CDR2 SASEGT come from the germline V gene. With 5 bases clipped from V and 3 bases from J, the junction kept 7 bases outside the gene matches. This CDR3 is built from 14 residues. This clonotype was seen many times.

This TCR was sampled from a woman aged 25-40 years with Graves' ophthalmopathy. The rearrangement uses TRBV6-1 and TRBJ2-7; 7 bases match TRBD2. The sample consisted of blood. The CDR3 protein is CASSPGGRIYEQYF. The CDR3 DNA reads as TGTGCCAGCAGTCCGGGAGGCCGTATCTACGAGCAGTACTTC.